This T cell receptor (beta chain) was sequenced during a study of OX40 agonist ivuxolimab in advanced cancers. Overall study: Patients got intravenous ivuxolimab at 0.01 to 10 mg/kg every 2 weeks. Patients with hepatocellular carcinoma, melanoma, renal cell or head and neck cancer made up the dose-escalation patients.

Study results and caveats: Also showing low normalized T-cell clonal expansion were some of the nonresponders.

Remarks on this clone: Antigen unknown.

CDR3 length: 17 amino acids. Germline CDR1 MNHEY, CDR2 SMNVEV (reference sequence). V was pared by 4 bases and J by 5 bases, with 23 bases between. TCRdb's copy holds only in-frame clones and misses some; the assay was immunoSEQ multiplex PCR. The repertoire holds just over 50,000 clones, with about 80% as singletons. The rearrangement links TRBV27 to TRBJ1-1, with D maybe TRBD1 (5 bases). This receptor was taken from an adult with an advanced solid tumor such as melanoma, head and neck, liver or kidney cancer. The starting material was CD4+ or CD8+ T cells sorted from blood, obtained in a trial of the OX40 agonist ivuxolimab. This CDR3 is CASSSPVGRGVKTEAFF. Here the CDR3 DNA reads TGTGCCAGCAGTTCCCCCGTGGGGCGCGGGGTAAAAACTGAAGCTTTCTTT.